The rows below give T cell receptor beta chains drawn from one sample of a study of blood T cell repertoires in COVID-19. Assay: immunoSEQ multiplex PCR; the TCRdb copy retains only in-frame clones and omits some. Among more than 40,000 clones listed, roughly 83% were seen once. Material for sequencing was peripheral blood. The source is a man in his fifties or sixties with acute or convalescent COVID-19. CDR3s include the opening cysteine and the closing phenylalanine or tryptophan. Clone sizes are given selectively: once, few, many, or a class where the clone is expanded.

cdr3_aa: CASSSGVNNEQFF
j_call: TRBJ2-1
v_call: TRBV18
clone_size: .

cdr3_aa: CAISEASGRSGETQYF
j_call: TRBJ2-5
v_call: TRBV10-3
clone_size: .

cdr3_aa: CASTKGLAQNEQFF
j_call: TRBJ2-1
v_call: TRBV21-1
clone_size: .

cdr3_aa: CATSRDFRVSGNTIYF
j_call: TRBJ1-3
v_call: TRBV15
clone_size: .

cdr3_aa: CAISRAGRGETQYF
j_call: TRBJ2-5
v_call: TRBV10-3
clone_size: .

cdr3_aa: CASSYYRTVWAYEQYF
j_call: TRBJ2-7
v_call: TRBV6-9
clone_size: .

cdr3_aa: CASSLAASSYEQYF
j_call: TRBJ2-7
v_call: TRBV7-8
clone_size: .

cdr3_aa: CASSSGHIMGNQPQHF
j_call: TRBJ1-5
v_call: TRBV6-5
clone_size: .

cdr3_aa: CASSAQGGYEQYF
j_call: TRBJ2-7
v_call: TRBV7-9
clone_size: .

cdr3_aa: CASSSTGGNTEAFF
j_call: TRBJ1-1
v_call: TRBV3-1/TRBV3-2
clone_size: .

cdr3_aa: CASRVGTEISPLHF
j_call: TRBJ1-6
v_call: TRBV27
clone_size: .

cdr3_aa: CASSQEGQGIYGYTF
j_call: TRBJ1-2
v_call: TRBV4-1
clone_size: .

cdr3_aa: CASSLGGGSNTEAFF
j_call: TRBJ1-1
v_call: TRBV13
clone_size: .

cdr3_aa: CASRSTSAGYNEQFF
j_call: TRBJ2-1
v_call: TRBV6-5
clone_size: .

cdr3_aa: CASSPNRGQGGYTF
j_call: TRBJ1-2
v_call: TRBV7-9
clone_size: .

cdr3_aa: CASSLLGRNTEAFF
j_call: TRBJ1-1
v_call: TRBV5-4
clone_size: few

cdr3_aa: CASSLWGRDNQPQHF
j_call: TRBJ1-5
v_call: TRBV7-9
clone_size: once

cdr3_aa: CASRGDRVPYGYTF
j_call: TRBJ1-2
v_call: TRBV6-5
clone_size: .

cdr3_aa: CASSLGQGRGYTF
j_call: TRBJ1-2
v_call: TRBV5-6
clone_size: .

cdr3_aa: CAISFTTGLNTEAFF
j_call: TRBJ1-1
v_call: TRBV10-3
clone_size: .

cdr3_aa: CASSYSARGNQPQHF
j_call: TRBJ1-5
v_call: TRBV6-5
clone_size: few

cdr3_aa: CASSQGDYQPQHF
j_call: TRBJ1-5
v_call: TRBV14
clone_size: once

cdr3_aa: CASSEFPPGQVAYEQYF
j_call: TRBJ2-7
v_call: TRBV6-1
clone_size: once

cdr3_aa: CASSVEAGGLAFF
j_call: TRBJ1-1
v_call: TRBV9
clone_size: .

cdr3_aa: CASSETQGVWEQYF
j_call: TRBJ2-7
v_call: TRBV6-1
clone_size: .

cdr3_aa: CASSKGGTEAFF
j_call: TRBJ1-1
v_call: TRBV27
clone_size: .

cdr3_aa: CASSPEGTDQPQHF
j_call: TRBJ1-5
v_call: TRBV9
clone_size: .

cdr3_aa: CALHQEDAKGYTF
j_call: TRBJ1-2
v_call: TRBV30
clone_size: .

cdr3_aa: CASSLGGTGVNEQYF
j_call: TRBJ2-7
v_call: TRBV7-2
clone_size: .

cdr3_aa: CASSRGLAGVYEQYF
j_call: TRBJ2-7
v_call: TRBV6-5
clone_size: .

cdr3_aa: CASSRQGAGTEAFF
j_call: TRBJ1-1
v_call: TRBV2
clone_size: .

cdr3_aa: CASSRWTDYSNQPQHF
j_call: TRBJ1-5
v_call: TRBV4-1
clone_size: .

cdr3_aa: CASSQEASGKLSYEQYF
j_call: TRBJ2-7
v_call: TRBV14
clone_size: .

cdr3_aa: CASSFDGIRTNEKLFF
j_call: TRBJ1-4
v_call: TRBV2
clone_size: .

cdr3_aa: CASSLDPQVQFQPQHF
j_call: TRBJ1-5
v_call: TRBV28
clone_size: .

cdr3_aa: CAIQYSTDTQYF
j_call: TRBJ2-3
v_call: TRBV2
clone_size: .

cdr3_aa: CASSPLRGNEQFF
j_call: TRBJ2-1
v_call: TRBV7-3
clone_size: few

cdr3_aa: CASSRLAGVSGANVLTF
j_call: TRBJ2-6
v_call: TRBV6-6
clone_size: .

cdr3_aa: CASSPPGQGLTEAFF
j_call: TRBJ1-1
v_call: TRBV18
clone_size: .

cdr3_aa: CASSPQRGLAGDTQYF
j_call: TRBJ2-3
v_call: TRBV18
clone_size: .

cdr3_aa: CASSEIGSAINSGANVLTF
j_call: TRBJ2-6
v_call: TRBV6-1
clone_size: .